This passage covers 28 T cell receptor beta chains from one sample sequenced in a study of CD4+ T cells in melanoma (dated by TCRdb to between 2020 and 2023). Library prep was done by the immunoSEQ multiplex PCR assay. Not all clones reach the TCRdb copy of this immuneACCESS table, which keeps in-frame sequences only. Checked studies attribute under half of the gap to unresolved V genes and leave the rest unexplained. In this sample the table shows 10,000 to 12,000 clones, around 60% of which occur a single time. 10% to 15% of the sample belongs to the ten largest clones. The sample taken for sequencing was cells from a culture (not recorded whether cultured in vitro). These receptors all come from a human donor with melanoma.

The rearrangement links TRBV30 to TRBJ1-1; D gene unclear. Deletions cut 0 bases from V and 5 bases from J, with 7 bases between. CDR3 size: 12 residues. Germline values: CDR1 GTSNPN, CDR2 SVGIG (reference sequence). The CDR3 bases are TGTGCCTGGAGTGTTTTGGTGACTGAAGCTTTCTTT. Translation: CAWSVLVTEAFF.

The rearrangement joins TRBV5-5 to TRBJ2-5; D unresolved. This CDR3 has 15 residues. The ends were cut back, 0 bases at V and 0 bases at J, with 9 bases in the middle. CDR1 SGHKS and CDR2 YYEKEE come from the germline V gene (reference sequence). The CDR3 loop reads CASSLAPVNQETQYF. CDR3 sequence (DNA): TGTGCCAGCAGCTTGGCCCCGGTGAACCAAGAGACCCAGTACTTC.

This clone was seen more than once but under ten times. The V call is TRBV7-8, the J call TRBJ2-7, with a possible D match to TRBD1 (6 bases). From germline, CDR1 is SGHVS and CDR2 FQNEAQ. CDR3 length equals 14 residues. With 5 bases removed from V and 6 bases from J, the gap between germline ends came to 17 bases. CDR3 amino acids: CASSATGSRSEQYF. Written as DNA, the CDR3 is TGTGCCAGCAGCGCAACAGGGAGTCGGTCCGAGCAGTACTTC. Together with reference TRBV7-8 and TRBJ2-7, the CDR3 gives the full variable domain: GAGVSQSPRYKVAKRGQDVALRCDPISGHVSLFWYQQALGQGPEFLTYFQNEAQLDKSGLPSDRFFAERPEGSVSTLKIQRTQQEDSAVYLCASSATGSRSEQYFGPGTRLTVT.

The chain recombines TRBV6-1 with TRBJ2-7; 9 bases fit TRBD1. The CDR3 has 14 residues. V trimming: 2 bases; J trimming: 4 bases; junction bases outside the gene matches: 3. Germline lookup yields CDR1 MNHNS and CDR2 SASEGT. Here the CDR3 DNA reads TGTGCCAGCAGTGAATATGGACAGGGGTACGAGCAGTACTTC. This codes for CASSEYGQGYEQYF.

This chain links TRBV2 with TRBJ1-5, with D possibly being TRBD1 (5 bases). CDR3 length: 13 amino acids. The V end was cut by 8 bases, the J end by 0 bases, with 8 bases between. Per germline, CDR1 SNHLY and CDR2 FYNNEI. The CDR3 spells CASGTYSNQPQHF. The CDR3 nucleotides read TGTGCCAGCGGGACGTATAGCAATCAGCCCCAGCATTTT.

This clone was observed a few times. CDR3 residues: CASSRTVNTEAFF. The DNA for the CDR3 is TGTGCCAGCAGCAGGACAGTGAACACTGAAGCTTTCTTT. The rearrangement joins TRBV4-2 to TRBJ1-1, with D possibly TRBD1 on 6 matching bases. Germline V gives CDR1 LGHNA, CDR2 YNFKEQ. Trimming removed 5 bases from V and 0 bases from J, with 7 bases in between. The CDR3 covers 13 residues.

This clone was counted a single time. The J gene is TRBJ1-3, the V gene TRBV7-9; D is ambiguous. Germline values: CDR1 SEHNR, CDR2 FQNEAQ (reference sequence). The CDR3 contains 13 residues. The V end was cut by 1 base, the J end by 4 bases, with 5 bases between. The CDR3 sequence is CASSLGQGNTIYF. The CDR3 DNA follows: TGTGCCAGCAGCTTAGGGCAAGGAAACACCATATATTTT.

The chain is built from TRBV5-1 and TRBJ2-1; 12 bases align to TRBD2. CDR1 is SGHRS, CDR2 YFSETQ, per germline. V lost 3 bases to trimming and J lost 10 bases; unmatched junction nucleotides: 14. This CDR3 contains 17 residues. CDR3 nucleotides: TGCGCCAGCAGCTGGAGAAGCCTAGCGGGGGGGCCGTGGGAGCAGTTCTTC. It specifies CASSWRSLAGGPWEQFF.

This chain joins TRBV19 and TRBJ1-5, with unresolved D. V was cut by 7 bases and J by 7 bases, with 11 bases left in between. CDR1 and CDR2 (germline): LNHDA, SQIVND (reference sequence). This CDR3 is 12 amino acids long. CDR3 coding DNA: TGTGCCAGTAATCGGGTTTCCCAGCCCCAGCATTTT. Protein product: CASNRVSQPQHF.

The chain carries TRBV9 and TRBJ1-6, with a tentative D call TRBD1 (5 bases). Deletions cut 0 bases from V and 7 bases from J, with 14 bases between. Per the germline V gene, CDR1 is SGDLS and CDR2 is YYNGEE. There are 16 residues in the CDR3. CDR3 loop: CASSVGGGGTNSPLHF. In nucleotides, the CDR3 is TGTGCCAGCAGCGTAGGCGGTGGTGGGACGAATTCACCCCTCCACTTT. Looking up the rest from reference TRBV9 and TRBJ1-6 gives the full variable domain: DSGVTQTPKHLITATGQRVTLRCSPRSGDLSVYWYQQSLDQGLQFLIQYYNGEERAKGNILERFSAQQFPDLHSELNLSSLELGDSALYFCASSVGGGGTNSPLHFGNGTRLTVT.

The V gene is TRBV19, the J gene TRBJ1-5, with D possibly being TRBD1 (5 bases). This CDR3 is 14 amino acids long. The V gene's germline CDR1 is LNHDA and CDR2 SQIVND (reference sequence). V shed 6 bases and J shed 0 bases, with 9 bases lying between them. Here the CDR3 reads CASSYRNSNQPQHF. As DNA, the CDR3 is TGTGCCAGTAGCTACAGGAATAGCAATCAGCCCCAGCATTTT.

In this sample, this clone turned up once. V usage is TRBV30 and J usage is TRBJ1-2, with D possibly TRBD1 on 6 matching bases. This CDR3 has 15 residues. V lost 5 bases and J lost 2, with 18 bases in between. The germline gives CDR1 GTSNPN, CDR2 SVGIG (reference sequence). The CDR3 sequence: CAWRQEGTVNYGYTF. Here the CDR3 DNA reads TGTGCCTGGCGACAGGAGGGGACGGTAAACTATGGCTACACCTTC.

The chain couples TRBV6-6 to TRBJ1-6; the match to TRBD1 covers 10 bases. The CDR3 contains 13 residues. Germline lookup yields CDR1 MNHNY and CDR2 SVGAGI (reference sequence). V trimming: 5 bases; J trimming: 9 bases; junction bases outside the gene matches: 1. This CDR3 reads CASSDRGLSPLHF. In DNA, the CDR3 is TGTGCCAGCAGTGACAGGGGGCTTTCACCCCTCCACTTT.

The chain uses TRBV6-1 and TRBJ2-1; the match to TRBD2 covers 8 bases. Looked up from germline, CDR1 is MNHNS and CDR2 is SASEGT. This CDR3 is built from 14 residues. V gave up 8 bases and J gave up 2 bases; unmatched junction bases: 5. DNA of the CDR3: TGTGCCAGCGGGCTCGGGGGGGCCTACAATGAGCAGTTCTTC. The encoded protein is CASGLGGAYNEQFF.

V and J are TRBV11-3 and TRBJ2-3; D is uncertain. Deletions cut 1 base from V and 4 bases from J, with 9 bases between. This CDR3 is 14 amino acids long. The germline V gene encodes CDR1 SGHNT and CDR2 YENEEA. CDR3 nucleotide sequence: TGTGCCAGCAGCTTAGGTTACATCGCAGATACGCAGTATTTT. Translating it yields CASSLGYIADTQYF.

This clone was seen a few times. This sequence joins TRBV19 and TRBJ2-6; no definite D call. This CDR3 is 16 amino acids long. Germline V CDR1 and CDR2: LNHDA, SQIVND (reference sequence). V was pared by 2 bases and J by 2 bases, with 10 bases between. Here the CDR3 reads CASSISTLPGANVLTF. The CDR3 DNA reads TGTGCCAGTAGTATATCTACACTCCCTGGGGCCAACGTCCTGACTTTC.

This chain uses TRBV18 with TRBJ1-4, with 10 bases aligning to TRBD1. Germline CDR1 reads KGHSH; CDR2 reads LQKENI. This CDR3 comprises 14 residues. The trim removed 6 bases at V and 8 bases at J, leaving 6 bases unmatched. The CDR3 protein is CASSPGTGAEKLFF. The DNA for the CDR3 is TGTGCCAGCTCCCCCGGGACAGGGGCCGAAAAACTGTTTTTT.

In this sample, this clone turned up once. The chain is built from TRBV21-1 and TRBJ1-1; the tabulated D call, TRBD1, remains unverified against the DNA. TRBV21-1 is deemed a pseudogene. The CDR3 sequence is 17 residues long. The CDR3, as DNA: TGTGCCAGCAGCAAAGGACCAGGGACAGGGGGGCACACTGAAGCTTTCTTT. The encoded protein is CASSKGPGTGGHTEAFF.

CDR3 nucleotide sequence: TGCAGTGTAGGGTCCGAGCAGTACTTC. Translation: CSVGSEQYF. The V call is TRBV20-1, the J call TRBJ2-7; no definite D call. CDR1 is DFQATT, CDR2 SNEGSKA, per germline (reference sequence). Trimming stripped 7 bases from V and 6 bases from J, with 7 bases between. The CDR3 has 9 amino acids.

The J gene is TRBJ1-6, the V gene TRBV5-8, with D possibly being TRBD1 (6 bases). The V and J ends lost 4 bases and 8 bases respectively, with 13 bases between them. The CDR3 is made up of 14 amino acids. Germline-derived CDR1 and CDR2 are SGHTS and YDEGEE. CDR3 protein: CASSRDRLYSPLHF. CDR3 DNA: TGTGCCAGCAGCCGCGACAGGTTATATTCACCCCTCCACTTT.

This chain joins TRBV5-1 and TRBJ2-5, with TRBD1 matching 10 bases. The CDR3 is made up of 14 amino acids. Trimming took 4 bases from V and 3 from J; bases not matched to a gene: 3. Germline CDR1 SGHRS, CDR2 YFSETQ. The CDR3 here is CASSLTGGEETQYF. CDR3 sequence (DNA): TGCGCCAGCAGCCTGACAGGGGGCGAAGAGACCCAGTACTTC.

This CDR3 is CASSYYAGVRNEQFF. The CDR3 DNA sequence: TGTGCCAGCAGTTACTATGCGGGGGTCCGGAATGAGCAGTTCTTC. The V gene is TRBV6-6, the J gene TRBJ2-1; 7 nucleotides line up with TRBD2. The CDR3 has 15 amino acids. V was clipped by 1 base and J by 7 bases; unmatched bases: 7. The germline V gene has CDR1 MNHNY and CDR2 SVGAGI (reference sequence).

The V and J genes are TRBV7-2 and TRBJ1-5; D remains unclear. V lost 3 bases and J lost 0, with 9 bases in between. The CDR3 length is 15 residues. Germline lookup yields CDR1 SGHTA and CDR2 FQGNSA. CDR3: CASSFGLYSNQPQHF. As DNA, the CDR3 is TGTGCCAGCAGCTTCGGTTTGTATAGCAATCAGCCCCAGCATTTT.

The chain couples TRBV27 to TRBJ2-1, with D tentatively TRBD1 (5 bases). Trimming shortened V by 0 bases and J by 8 bases, and 23 bases separated the two germline ends. The germline gives CDR1 MNHEY, CDR2 SMNVEV (reference sequence). The CDR3 has 18 amino acids. The CDR3 sequence: CASSLSSFGQRSRDEQFF. Here the CDR3 DNA reads TGTGCCAGCAGTTTATCGAGTTTCGGACAACGGAGTAGAGATGAGCAGTTCTTC.

This rearrangement joins TRBV6-5 to TRBJ2-7, with D maybe TRBD1 (5 bases). The V gene lost 5 bases and the J gene lost 6 bases, with 11 bases spanning the gap. CDR1 and CDR2 from the germline V gene are MNHEY and SVGAGI. The CDR3 covers 12 residues. The CDR3: CASSPRAGEQYF. CDR3 nucleotide sequence: TGTGCCAGCAGTCCCAGGGCCGGCGAGCAGTACTTC.

The rearrangement joins TRBV6-5 to TRBJ1-1; tentative D call: TRBD1 (6 bases). V lost 5 bases and J lost 3, with 10 bases in between. Germline assignment: CDR1 MNHEY and CDR2 SVGAGI. CDR3 size: 13 residues. DNA of the CDR3: TGTGCCAGCAGTATGGGGGCAGACACTGAAGCTTTCTTT. This sequence encodes CASSMGADTEAFF.

The rearrangement joins TRBV10-1 to TRBJ1-3, with D tentatively TRBD1 (6 bases). V dropped 4 bases and J dropped 0 bases, with 10 bases sitting between them. This CDR3 contains 15 residues. Per the germline V gene, CDR1 is WNHNN and CDR2 is SYGVQD (reference sequence). CDR3 region: CASSAARGSGNTIYF. In nucleotides, the CDR3 is TGCGCCAGCAGTGCCGCCAGGGGCTCTGGAAACACCATATATTTT.

The chain couples TRBV7-2 to TRBJ2-3; D is possibly TRBD1 (6 bases). Per germline, CDR1 SGHTA and CDR2 FQGNSA. The V end was cut by 3 bases, the J end by 2 bases, with 12 bases between. The length of the CDR3 is 15 residues. CDR3 sequence: CASSFLGHNTDTQYF. The DNA of the CDR3 is TGTGCCAGCAGCTTCTTGGGACACAACACAGATACGCAGTATTTT. The whole variable domain, remainder taken from reference TRBV7-2 and TRBJ2-3, is GAGVSQSPSNKVTEKGKDVELRCDPISGHTALYWYRQSLGQGLEFLIYFQGNSAPDKSGLPSDRFSAERTGGSVSTLTIQRTQQEDSAVYLCASSFLGHNTDTQYFGPGTRLTVL.